This T cell receptor beta chain was recovered during a study of shared clonotypes between healthy human individuals. Sequenced by immunoSEQ multiplex PCR; TCRdb stores in-frame clones only, minus some. The table records millions of clones, more than 80% of them present only once. Donors comprised healthy HIV-negative adults lacking recent acute infections or vaccinations. The CDR3 spans 16 residues. Sequenced material: naive CD4+ T cells sorted from blood. Subset given: CD45RA+ positively selected. The chain is built from TRBV21-1 and TRBJ2-7; the table names TRBD1, a call not compared with the DNA. TRBV21-1 is a pseudogene locus. The TCR was taken from a man aged 18 to 30 in good health. CDR3 nucleotides: TGTGCCAGCAGCAAGGAAAGGACAGGGGTACCCTACGAGCAGTACTTC. It specifies CASSKERTGVPYEQYF.